This T cell receptor (beta chain) appears in the sequencing data of a study of T cells in Graves' hyperthyroidism and ophthalmopathy. As for the study in general: Peripheral blood was drawn at first diagnosis, prior to all treatment.

At least 3 on the Clinical Activity Score was recorded for ophthalmopathy patients, who also had NOSPECS grade at least 4 and duration under 3 months. The study left out patients who had uncontrolled infection, other autoimmune disease, pregnancy or lactation. Isolation of PBMCs was performed on 8.5 to 10 ml fresh peripheral blood. The CDR3 regions of TCR beta were amplified from RNA transcripts. First-round RT-PCR with HTBI primers amplified the TCR CDR3 region. TCRdb reanalysed the multiplex PCR reads using MiXCR and keeps one entry per CDR3 protein. This sample yields 500,000 to 650,000 distinct CDR3 sequences, of which around 13% are seen a single time; 9.5% to 15% belongs to the top ten. This clonotype occurred many times. CDR3 length: 12 amino acids. Deletions cut 0 bases from V and 5 bases from J, with 4 bases between. Germline V gene lookup returns CDR1 LGHDT and CDR2 YNNKEL (reference sequence).

The chain links TRBV3-1 to TRBJ2-5; D remains unclear. Sequencing was performed on blood. This receptor was identified in a woman in her forties or fifties with Graves' ophthalmopathy. The CDR3 DNA sequence: TGTGCCAGCAGCCAAGATCGGGAGACCCAGTACTTC. This sequence encodes CASSQDRETQYF.